One sample yielded the 23 T cell receptor beta chains listed below, sequenced in a study of control samples from healthy donors and cancer patients. The method was immunoSEQ multiplex PCR; TCRdb's version includes in-frame clones alone and lacks a portion of them. The data show around 100,000 clones, around nine tenths seen once. Sequencing was carried out using blood. The receptors derive from a man aged 25-40 years in good health.

CDR3 region: CASSIISGRWNTEAFF. In nucleotides, the CDR3 is TGTGCCAGTAGTATAATCTCGGGACGTTGGAACACTGAAGCTTTCTTT. The genes are TRBV19 and TRBJ1-1, with D possibly matching TRBD1 (5 bases). The V and J ends lost 2 bases and 1 base respectively, with 14 bases between them. The CDR3 loop spans 16 amino acids. The V gene's germline CDR1 is LNHDA and CDR2 SQIVND (reference sequence).

J is TRBJ2-1 and V is TRBV6-2 or TRBV6-3, with D perhaps matching TRBD2 (6 bases). CDR3 length equals 11 residues. Germline V lookup: CDR1 MNHEY, CDR2 SVGEGT. V lost 6 bases, J lost 10 bases, and 10 bases lay in between. CDR3 in DNA: TGTGCCAGCAGCCCGACTAGGGAGCAGTTCTTC. Translation gives CASSPTREQFF.

The chain carries TRBV25-1 and TRBJ1-5; 7 bases fit TRBD1. Germline-derived CDR1 and CDR2 are MGHDK and SYGVNS. The length of the CDR3 is 14 residues. The ends lost 4 bases at V and 4 bases at J; junction bases unmatched: 4. The CDR3 region is CASSGEGANQPQHF. DNA of the CDR3: TGTGCCAGCAGTGGGGAGGGGGCAAATCAGCCCCAGCATTTT.

The chain recombines TRBV24-1 with TRBJ2-1, with 9 bases lining up with TRBD1. CDR3 size: 16 residues. Trimming took 4 bases from V and 7 from J; bases not matched to a gene: 10. Germline V gives CDR1 KGHDR, CDR2 SFDVKD. The CDR3 sequence is CATSDYTGGQGNEQFF. CDR3 sequence (DNA): TGTGCCACCAGTGACTACACAGGGGGCCAGGGTAATGAGCAGTTCTTC.

The chain joins TRBV12-3 or TRBV12-4 to TRBJ2-1; D unresolved. The CDR3 covers 13 residues. V was pared by 6 bases and J by 2 bases, with 8 bases between. Here the CDR3 DNA reads TGTGCCAGCAGAATGGAACCCTACAATGAGCAGTTCTTC. Translation: CASRMEPYNEQFF.

The rearrangement links TRBV28 to TRBJ1-1; D is unclear. V was pared by 4 bases and J by 8 bases, with 17 bases between. The CDR3 has 14 residues. Germline values: CDR1 MDHEN, CDR2 SYDVKM. CDR3 region: CASSSASWGVEAFF. The CDR3 DNA is TGTGCCAGCAGTTCCGCTTCGTGGGGTGTGGAAGCTTTCTTT.

The chain uses TRBV28 and TRBJ2-7; possible D gene TRBD1, 5 bases. In germline, CDR1 is MDHEN, CDR2 SYDVKM. This CDR3 is 14 amino acids long. V dropped 6 bases and J dropped 1 base, with 13 bases sitting between them. CDR3 sequence (DNA): TGTGCCAGCAGCCCAGACAGAAATTCCTACGAGCAGTACTTC. Residues: CASSPDRNSYEQYF.

This rearrangement joins TRBV6-6 to TRBJ1-2; D is undetermined. The V gene lost 5 bases and the J gene lost 0 bases, with 16 bases spanning the gap. CDR3 length: 16 amino acids. Germline CDR1 is MNHNY and CDR2 is SVGAGI (reference sequence). The CDR3 DNA sequence: TGTGCCAGCAGTCCAAATTCAGAGGCCCCTAACTATGGCTACACCTTC. As protein: CASSPNSEAPNYGYTF.

The rearrangement uses TRBV30 and TRBJ1-4, with D hard to call. The CDR3 extends over 14 amino acids. V lost 5 bases and J 5 bases, leaving 15 bases between the germline ends. Germline V lookup: CDR1 GTSNPN, CDR2 SVGIG (reference sequence). This CDR3 is CAWGPAGLNEKLFF. CDR3 DNA sequence: TGTGCCTGGGGGCCGGCGGGTTTGAATGAAAAACTGTTTTTT.

This sequence joins TRBV15 and TRBJ2-7; the match to TRBD1 covers 8 bases. Germline assignment: CDR1 LNHNV and CDR2 YYDKDF (reference sequence). There are 15 residues in the CDR3. J was trimmed by 2 bases and V by 0 bases; bases with no gene match: 3. The CDR3 sequence: CATSRDPTGAYEQYV. The DNA for the CDR3 is TGTGCCACCAGCAGAGACCCGACAGGGGCCTACGAGCAGTACGTC.

This clone was detected only a few times. At one boundary the junction diverges from the germline segment, which might be a read error. The chain is built from TRBV6-6 and TRBJ2-5, with unresolved D. The CDR3 extends over 11 amino acids. Looked up from germline, CDR1 is MNHNY and CDR2 is SVGAGI (reference sequence). CDR3 protein: CASSFYESQYF. In DNA, the CDR3 is TGTGCCAGCAGTTTTTACGAGAGCCAGTACTTC.

The chain links TRBV4-3 to TRBJ1-5, with D tentatively TRBD1 (6 bases). There are 15 residues in the CDR3. Germline CDR1 is LGHNA and CDR2 is YSLEER. Deletions cut 0 bases from V and 7 bases from J, with 13 bases between. This CDR3 is CASSQDVRGRQPQHF. The DNA for the CDR3 is TGCGCCAGCAGCCAAGATGTACGGGGGCGACAGCCCCAGCATTTT.

This chain uses TRBV7-3 with TRBJ2-3; TRBD2 matches at 7 bases. The CDR3 is made up of 12 amino acids. V shed 5 bases and J 9 bases; nucleotides not matched to a gene: 5. Germline CDR1 SGHTA, CDR2 FQGTGA. The CDR3 region is CASSQQAGTQYF. Written as DNA, the CDR3 is TGTGCCAGCAGCCAACAAGCGGGGACGCAGTATTTT.

V gene TRBV20-1 combines with J gene TRBJ2-3; unclear D gene. This CDR3 spans 11 amino acids. V lost 2 bases, J lost 3 bases, and 3 bases lay in between. Germline CDR1 is DFQATT and CDR2 is SNEGSKA (reference sequence). CDR3 DNA sequence: TGCAGTGCTAGACGGACAGATACGCAGTATTTT. Protein: CSARRTDTQYF.

The J gene is TRBJ2-7, the V gene TRBV4-1, with D tentatively TRBD1 (5 bases). The CDR3 extends over 13 amino acids. With 4 bases removed from V and 4 bases from J, the gap between germline ends came to 11 bases. Germline assignment: CDR1 MGHRA and CDR2 YSYEKL. The CDR3 region is CASSLADSYEQYV. CDR3 DNA sequence: TGCGCCAGCAGCCTCGCAGACAGTTACGAGCAGTACGTC.

The chain uses TRBV19 and TRBJ2-7; D is possibly TRBD2 (5 bases). Trimming shortened V by 3 bases and J by 3 bases, and 12 bases separated the two germline ends. Germline loops: CDR1 LNHDA, CDR2 SQIVND (reference sequence). The CDR3 length is 14 residues. DNA for the CDR3: TGTGCCAGTAGTATCCGCGACCGGGGCTACGAGCAGTACTTC. This encodes CASSIRDRGYEQYF.

This clone has a handful of counts. The chain recombines TRBV18 with TRBJ1-5; 9 bases are shared with TRBD1. This CDR3 has 14 residues. Germline CDR1 reads KGHSH; CDR2 reads LQKENI. V shed 3 bases and J 6 bases; nucleotides not matched to a gene: 3. Here the CDR3 reads CASSPGTGSQPQHF. CDR3 nucleotide sequence: TGTGCCAGCTCACCCGGGACAGGGAGTCAGCCCCAGCATTTT.

The V and J genes are TRBV4-1 and TRBJ1-5; D remains unclear. Germline CDR1 is MGHRA and CDR2 is YSYEKL. Trimming removed 1 base from V and 6 bases from J, with 7 bases in between. This CDR3 is 13 amino acids long. In DNA form, the CDR3 reads TGCGCCAGCAGCCAAGGATACGGTCAGCCCCAGCATTTT. It yields the protein CASSQGYGQPQHF.

The V and J genes are TRBV13 and TRBJ2-7; 7 bases agree with TRBD1. Trimming took 5 bases from V and 1 from J; bases not matched to a gene: 8. The germline CDR1 and CDR2 sequences are PRHDT and FYEKMQ (reference sequence). The CDR3 sequence is 15 residues long. The CDR3 here is CASSAQGQKSYEQYV. DNA for the CDR3: TGTGCCAGCAGCGCCCAGGGACAGAAATCCTACGAGCAGTACGTC.

The chain employs TRBV9 and TRBJ1-1; maybe TRBD1 (6 bases). Trimming cost V 0 bases and J 5 bases, with 11 bases left between them. Germline-derived CDR1 and CDR2 are SGDLS and YYNGEE. This CDR3 spans 14 amino acids. CDR3: CASSVDLRGTEAFF. The CDR3, as DNA: TGTGCCAGCAGCGTAGATCTCAGGGGTACTGAAGCTTTCTTT.

This chain uses TRBV15 with TRBJ2-4, with 8 bases aligning to TRBD2. Trimming removed 5 bases from V and 5 bases from J; junction bases left unmatched: 11. The germline CDR1 and CDR2 sequences are LNHNV and YYDKDF (reference sequence). The CDR3 totals 16 residues. Here the CDR3 DNA reads TGTGCCACCAGCCCTACGCGGGGGGCCAGCCAAAACATTCAGTACTTC. Amino acid sequence: CATSPTRGASQNIQYF.

The chain carries TRBV7-9 and TRBJ1-2; D remains unclear. V was cut by 8 bases and J by 8 bases, with 21 bases left in between. Germline CDR1 is SEHNR and CDR2 is FQNEAQ (reference sequence). The CDR3 has 14 residues. CDR3 bases: TGTGCCAGCTCTCCTTCAAGCGCTCCCCGGGGCTACACCTTC. As protein: CASSPSSAPRGYTF.

The chain employs TRBV6-5 and TRBJ1-2; D may be TRBD1 (5 bases). V dropped 5 bases and J dropped 5 bases, with 12 bases sitting between them. CDR3 length: 13 amino acids. Per the germline V gene, CDR1 is MNHEY and CDR2 is SVGAGI. CDR3 residues: CASSPRDLYGYTF. CDR3 bases: TGTGCCAGCAGTCCCCGGGACTTGTATGGCTACACCTTC.